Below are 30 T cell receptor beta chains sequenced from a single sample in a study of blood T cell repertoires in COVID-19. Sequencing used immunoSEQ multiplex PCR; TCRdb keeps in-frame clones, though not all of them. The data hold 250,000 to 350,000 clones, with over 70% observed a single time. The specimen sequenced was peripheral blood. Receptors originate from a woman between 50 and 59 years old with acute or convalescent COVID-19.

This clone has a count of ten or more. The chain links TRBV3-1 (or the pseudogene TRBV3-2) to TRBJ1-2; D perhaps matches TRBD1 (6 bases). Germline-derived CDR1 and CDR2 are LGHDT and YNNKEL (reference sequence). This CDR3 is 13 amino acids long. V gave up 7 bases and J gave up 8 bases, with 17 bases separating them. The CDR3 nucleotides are TGTGCCAGCACCCTTGGGGGGGCACGAGGCTACACCTTC. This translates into CASTLGGARGYTF.

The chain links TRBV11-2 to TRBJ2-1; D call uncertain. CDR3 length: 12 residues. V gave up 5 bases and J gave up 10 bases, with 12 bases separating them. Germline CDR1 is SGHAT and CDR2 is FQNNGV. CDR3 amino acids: CASSRSGREQFF. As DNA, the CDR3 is TGTGCCAGCAGCCGCTCGGGTCGGGAGCAGTTCTTC. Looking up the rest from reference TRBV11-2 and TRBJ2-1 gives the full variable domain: EAGVAQSPRYKIIEKRQSVAFWCNPISGHATLYWYQQILGQGPKLLIQFQNNGVVDDSQLPKDRFSAERLKGVDSTLKIQPAKLEDSAVYLCASSRSGREQFFGPGTRLTVL.

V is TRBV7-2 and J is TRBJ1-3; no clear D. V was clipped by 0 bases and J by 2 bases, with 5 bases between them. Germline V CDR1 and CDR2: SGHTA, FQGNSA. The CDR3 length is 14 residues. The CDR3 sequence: CASSLAQAGNTIYF. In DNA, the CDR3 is TGTGCCAGCAGCTTAGCGCAGGCTGGAAACACCATATATTTT.

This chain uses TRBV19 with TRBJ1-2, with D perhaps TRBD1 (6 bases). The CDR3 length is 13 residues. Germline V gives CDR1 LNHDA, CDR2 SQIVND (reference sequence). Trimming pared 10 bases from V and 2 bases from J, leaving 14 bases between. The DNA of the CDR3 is TGTGCCACCGGGACACATTTAAACTATGGCTACACCTTC. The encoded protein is CATGTHLNYGYTF.

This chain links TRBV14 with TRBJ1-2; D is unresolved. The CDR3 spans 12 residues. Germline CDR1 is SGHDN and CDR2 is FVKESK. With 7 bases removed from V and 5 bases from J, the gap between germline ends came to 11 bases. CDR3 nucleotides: TGTGCCAGCAACAATGCAGGTTATGGCTACACCTTC. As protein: CASNNAGYGYTF.

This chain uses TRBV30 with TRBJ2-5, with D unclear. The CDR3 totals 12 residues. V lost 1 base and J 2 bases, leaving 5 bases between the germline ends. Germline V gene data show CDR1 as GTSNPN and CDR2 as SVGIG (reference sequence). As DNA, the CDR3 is TGTGCCTGGAGTGCCCCACAAGAGACCCAGTACTTC. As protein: CAWSAPQETQYF.

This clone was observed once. Here the CDR3 DNA reads TGCGCCAGCAGCCCTTATGCAGGACAGTTCACCGGGGAGCTGTTTTTT. It yields the protein CASSPYAGQFTGELFF. The rearrangement joins TRBV4-1 to TRBJ2-2; possible D gene TRBD1, 6 bases. There are 16 residues in the CDR3. Per the germline V gene, CDR1 is MGHRA and CDR2 is YSYEKL. Trimming took 4 bases from V and 4 from J, leaving 16 bases between them.

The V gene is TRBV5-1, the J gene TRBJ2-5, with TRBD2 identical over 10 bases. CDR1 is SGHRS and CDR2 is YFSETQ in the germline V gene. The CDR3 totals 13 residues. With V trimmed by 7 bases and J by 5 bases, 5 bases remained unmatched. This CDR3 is CASQREGGETQYF. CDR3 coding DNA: TGCGCCAGCCAGCGGGAGGGCGGGGAGACCCAGTACTTC.

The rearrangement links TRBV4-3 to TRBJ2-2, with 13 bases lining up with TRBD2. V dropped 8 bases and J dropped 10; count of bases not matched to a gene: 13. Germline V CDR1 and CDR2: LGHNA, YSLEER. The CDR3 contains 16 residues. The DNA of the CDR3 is TGCGCCAGCTCCTCACAGCGGACTAGCGGGGGATTGGAGCTGTTTTTT. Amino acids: CASSSQRTSGGLELFF.

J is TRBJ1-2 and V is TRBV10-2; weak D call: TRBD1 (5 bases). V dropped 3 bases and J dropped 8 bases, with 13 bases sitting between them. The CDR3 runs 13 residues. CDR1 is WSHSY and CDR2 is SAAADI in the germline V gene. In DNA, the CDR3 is TGCGCCAGCAGTGATCCGGGGGTGTTGGGCTACACCTTC. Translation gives CASSDPGVLGYTF.

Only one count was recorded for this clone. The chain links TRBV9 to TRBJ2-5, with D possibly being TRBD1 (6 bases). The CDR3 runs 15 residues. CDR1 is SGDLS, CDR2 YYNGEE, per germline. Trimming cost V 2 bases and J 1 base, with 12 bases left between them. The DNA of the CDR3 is TGTGCCAGCAGCGTTAACGACAGGCTCCAAGAGACCCAGTACTTC. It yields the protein CASSVNDRLQETQYF.

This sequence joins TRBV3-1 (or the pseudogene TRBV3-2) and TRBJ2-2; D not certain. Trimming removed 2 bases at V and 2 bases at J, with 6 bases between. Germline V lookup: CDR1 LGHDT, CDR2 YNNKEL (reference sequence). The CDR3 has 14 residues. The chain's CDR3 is CASSQFSNTGELFF. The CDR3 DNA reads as TGTGCCAGCAGCCAATTCAGTAACACCGGGGAGCTGTTTTTT.

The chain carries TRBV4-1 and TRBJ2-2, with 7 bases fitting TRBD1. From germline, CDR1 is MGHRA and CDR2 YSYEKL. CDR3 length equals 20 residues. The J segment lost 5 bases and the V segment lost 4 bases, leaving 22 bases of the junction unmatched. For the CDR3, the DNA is TGCGCCAGCAGCCCCCGGGACAGCGGAACAATTGGGAGTAAGACCGGGGAGCTGTTTTTT. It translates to CASSPRDSGTIGSKTGELFF.

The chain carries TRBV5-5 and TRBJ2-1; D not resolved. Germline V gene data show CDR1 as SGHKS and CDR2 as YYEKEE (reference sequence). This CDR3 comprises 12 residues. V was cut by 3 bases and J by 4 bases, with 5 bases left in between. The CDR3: CASSSEYNEQFF. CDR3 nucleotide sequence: TGTGCCAGCAGCTCCGAGTACAATGAGCAGTTCTTC.

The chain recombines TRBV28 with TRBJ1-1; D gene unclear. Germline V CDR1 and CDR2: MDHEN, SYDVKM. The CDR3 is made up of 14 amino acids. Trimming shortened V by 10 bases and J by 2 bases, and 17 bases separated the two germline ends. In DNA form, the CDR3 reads TGTGCCATCATGGGGTCCGGGGTTAACACTGAAGCTTTCTTT. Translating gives CAIMGSGVNTEAFF.

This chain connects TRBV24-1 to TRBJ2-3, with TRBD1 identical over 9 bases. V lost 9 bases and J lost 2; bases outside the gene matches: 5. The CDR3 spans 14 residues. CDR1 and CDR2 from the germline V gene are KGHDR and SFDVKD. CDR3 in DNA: TGTGCCACCTCGACAGGGGGTTCCACAGATACGCAGTATTTT. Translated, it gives CATSTGGSTDTQYF.

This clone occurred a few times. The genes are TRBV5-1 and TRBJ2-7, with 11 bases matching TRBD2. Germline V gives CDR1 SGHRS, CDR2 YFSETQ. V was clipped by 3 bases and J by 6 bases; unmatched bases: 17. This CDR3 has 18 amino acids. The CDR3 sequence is CASSSRSSGGLTPTEQYV. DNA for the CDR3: TGCGCCAGCAGCTCAAGATCTAGCGGGGGGCTCACACCCACCGAGCAGTACGTC.

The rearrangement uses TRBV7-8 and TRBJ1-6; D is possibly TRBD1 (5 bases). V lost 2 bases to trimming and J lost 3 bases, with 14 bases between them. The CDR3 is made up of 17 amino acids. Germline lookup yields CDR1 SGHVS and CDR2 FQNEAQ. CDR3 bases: TGTGCCAGCAGCTTAAGCGTCAGGGATTACTATAATTCACCCCTCCACTTT. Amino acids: CASSLSVRDYYNSPLHF. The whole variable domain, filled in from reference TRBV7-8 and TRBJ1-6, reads GAGVSQSPRYKVAKRGQDVALRCDPISGHVSLFWYQQALGQGPEFLTYFQNEAQLDKSGLPSDRFFAERPEGSVSTLKIQRTQQEDSAVYLCASSLSVRDYYNSPLHFGNGTRLTVT.

The CDR3: CASSVAGKRGTEAFF. The CDR3 region has the DNA TGTGCCAGCAGCGTAGCTGGCAAGCGTGGCACTGAAGCTTTCTTT. The V call is TRBV9, the J call TRBJ1-1; D is undetermined. The V gene's germline CDR1 is SGDLS and CDR2 YYNGEE. The V end was cut by 0 bases, the J end by 4 bases, with 13 bases between. The CDR3 totals 15 residues.

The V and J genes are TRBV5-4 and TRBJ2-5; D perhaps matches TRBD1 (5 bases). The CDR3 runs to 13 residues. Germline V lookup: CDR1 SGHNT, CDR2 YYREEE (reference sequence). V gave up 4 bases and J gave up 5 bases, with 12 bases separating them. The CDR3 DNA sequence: TGTGCCAGCAGCGGCAGGGCAGGGGAGACCCAGTACTTC. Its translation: CASSGRAGETQYF. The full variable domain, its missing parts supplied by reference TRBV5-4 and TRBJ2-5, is ETGVTQSPTHLIKTRGQQVTLRCSSQSGHNTVSWYQQALGQGPQFIFQYYREEENGRGNFPPRFSGLQFPNYSSELNVNALELDDSALYLCASSGRAGETQYFGPGTRLLVL.

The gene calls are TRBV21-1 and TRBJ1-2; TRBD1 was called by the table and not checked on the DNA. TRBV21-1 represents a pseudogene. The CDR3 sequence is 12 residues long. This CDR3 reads CASSFDRGGYTF. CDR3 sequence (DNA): TGTGCCAGCAGCTTCGACAGGGGAGGCTACACCTTC.

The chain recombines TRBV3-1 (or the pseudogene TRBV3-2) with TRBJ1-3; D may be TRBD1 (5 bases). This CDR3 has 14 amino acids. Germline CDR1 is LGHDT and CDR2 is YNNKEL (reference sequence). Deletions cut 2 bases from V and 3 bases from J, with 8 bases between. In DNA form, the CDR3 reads TGTGCCAGCAGCCAATCAGGGAATGGAAACACCATATATTTT. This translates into CASSQSGNGNTIYF.

The CDR3 spells CASSLVGGASYNEQFF. In DNA, the CDR3 is TGTGCCAGCAGCTTAGTGGGAGGTGCCTCCTACAATGAGCAGTTCTTC. This rearrangement joins TRBV7-2 to TRBJ2-1, with a weak D call TRBD2 (6 bases). The V end was cut by 1 base, the J end by 0 bases, with 10 bases between. The CDR3 runs to 16 residues. Per germline, CDR1 SGHTA and CDR2 FQGNSA.

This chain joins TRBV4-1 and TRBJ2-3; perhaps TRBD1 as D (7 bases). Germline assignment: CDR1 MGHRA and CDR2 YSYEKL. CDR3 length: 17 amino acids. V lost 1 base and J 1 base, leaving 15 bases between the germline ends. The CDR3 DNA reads TGCGCCAGCAGCCAAGGGCAGGGGGGAGTGGGCACAGATACGCAGTATTTT. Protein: CASSQGQGGVGTDTQYF.

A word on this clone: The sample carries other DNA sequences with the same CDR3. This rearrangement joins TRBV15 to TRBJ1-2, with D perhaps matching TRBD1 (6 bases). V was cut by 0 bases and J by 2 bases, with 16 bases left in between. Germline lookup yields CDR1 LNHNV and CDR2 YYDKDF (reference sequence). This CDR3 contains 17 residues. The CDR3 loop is CATSRDRAQGSNYGYTF. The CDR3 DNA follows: TGTGCCACCAGCAGAGATCGCGCACAGGGAAGCAACTATGGCTACACCTTC. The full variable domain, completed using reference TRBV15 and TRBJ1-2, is DAMVIQNPRYQVTQFGKPVTLSCSQTLNHNVMYWYQQKSSQAPKLLFHYYDKDFNNEADTPDNFQSRRPNTSFCFLDIRSPGLGDTAMYLCATSRDRAQGSNYGYTFGSGTRLTVV.

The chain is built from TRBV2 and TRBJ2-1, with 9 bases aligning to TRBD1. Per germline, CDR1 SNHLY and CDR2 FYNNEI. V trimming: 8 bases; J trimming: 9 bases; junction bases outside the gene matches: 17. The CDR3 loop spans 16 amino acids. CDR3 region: CASEDGAGQGLGEQFF. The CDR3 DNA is TGTGCCAGCGAAGATGGGGCGGGACAGGGATTGGGTGAGCAGTTCTTC.

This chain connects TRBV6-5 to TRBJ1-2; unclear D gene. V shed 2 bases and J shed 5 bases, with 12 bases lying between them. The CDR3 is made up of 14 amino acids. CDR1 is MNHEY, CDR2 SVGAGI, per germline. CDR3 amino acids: CASSYGPTGYGYTF. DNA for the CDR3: TGTGCCAGCAGTTACGGTCCTACCGGGTATGGCTACACCTTC.

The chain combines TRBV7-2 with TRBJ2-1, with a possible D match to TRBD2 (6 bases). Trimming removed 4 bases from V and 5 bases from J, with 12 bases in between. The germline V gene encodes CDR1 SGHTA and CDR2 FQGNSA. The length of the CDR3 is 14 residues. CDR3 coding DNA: TGTGCCAGCAGCTCCCAGACGGGGGACAATGAGCAGTTCTTC. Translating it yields CASSSQTGDNEQFF.

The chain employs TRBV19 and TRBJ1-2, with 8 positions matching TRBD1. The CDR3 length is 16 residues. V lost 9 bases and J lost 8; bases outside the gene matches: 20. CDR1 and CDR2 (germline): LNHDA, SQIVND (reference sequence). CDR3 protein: CASARPGGSTGEGYTF. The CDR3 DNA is TGTGCCAGCGCCCGCCCTGGGGGATCGACAGGGGAAGGCTACACCTTC. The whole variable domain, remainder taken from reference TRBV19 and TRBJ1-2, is DGGITQSPKYLFRKEGQNVTLSCEQNLNHDAMYWYRQDPGQGLRLIYYSQIVNDFQKGDIAEGYSVSREKKESFPLTVTSAQKNPTAFYLCASARPGGSTGEGYTFGSGTRLTVV.

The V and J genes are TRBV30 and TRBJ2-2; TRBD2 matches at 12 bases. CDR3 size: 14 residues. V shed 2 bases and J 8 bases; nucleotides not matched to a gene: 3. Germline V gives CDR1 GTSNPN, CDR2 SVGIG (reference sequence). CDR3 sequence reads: CAWSRLAGEGELFF. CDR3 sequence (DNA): TGTGCCTGGAGTCGACTAGCGGGGGAGGGGGAGCTGTTTTTT.